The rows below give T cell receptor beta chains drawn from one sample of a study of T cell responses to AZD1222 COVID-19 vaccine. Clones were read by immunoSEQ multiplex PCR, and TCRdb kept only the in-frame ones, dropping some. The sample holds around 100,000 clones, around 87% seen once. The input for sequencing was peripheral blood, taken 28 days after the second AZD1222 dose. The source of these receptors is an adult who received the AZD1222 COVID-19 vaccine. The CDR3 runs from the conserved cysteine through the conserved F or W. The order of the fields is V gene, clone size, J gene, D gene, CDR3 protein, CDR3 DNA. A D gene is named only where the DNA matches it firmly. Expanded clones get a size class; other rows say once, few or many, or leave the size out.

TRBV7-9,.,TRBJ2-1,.,CASTVNSYNEQFF,TGTGCCAGCACCGTGAACTCCTACAATGAGCAGTTCTTC
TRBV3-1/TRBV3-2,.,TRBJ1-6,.,CASTLGTGQGSPLHF,TGTGCCAGCACCCTGGGAACAGGGCAGGGGTCACCCCTCCACTTT
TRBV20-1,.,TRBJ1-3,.,CSASLVSGNTIYF,TGCAGTGCTAGTTTAGTCTCTGGAAACACCATATATTTT
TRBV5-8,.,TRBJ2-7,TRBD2,CASSPTSVPFSYEQYF,TGTGCCAGCAGCCCTACTAGCGTTCCGTTCTCCTACGAGCAGTACTTC
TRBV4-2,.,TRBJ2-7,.,CASSSSSGFTEQYF,TGTGCCAGCAGCTCGAGTTCGGGATTTACCGAGCAGTACTTC
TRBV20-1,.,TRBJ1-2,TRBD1,CSASTRGSPNGYTF,TGCAGTGCTAGTACCAGGGGGTCCCCGAATGGCTACACCTTC
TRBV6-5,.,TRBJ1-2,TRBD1,CASSPETGAFYGYTF,TGTGCCAGCAGTCCGGAGACAGGGGCCTTCTATGGCTACACCTTC
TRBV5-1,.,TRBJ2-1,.,CASSLGGSLYNEQFF,TGCGCCAGCAGCTTGGGAGGGTCCCTTTACAATGAGCAGTTCTTC
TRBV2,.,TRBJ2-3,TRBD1,CASSEGGTGAPGTQYF,TGTGCCAGCAGTGAAGGAGGGACAGGGGCCCCTGGTACGCAGTATTTT
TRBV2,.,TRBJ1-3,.,CASSERGGSGAFVLRNTIYF,TGTGCCAGCAGTGAAAGGGGGGGCTCAGGGGCGTTCGTTCTCAGAAACACCATATATTTT
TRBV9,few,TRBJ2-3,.,CASSVVGGGASTDTQYF,TGTGCCAGCAGCGTAGTGGGAGGGGGGGCTAGCACAGATACGCAGTATTTT
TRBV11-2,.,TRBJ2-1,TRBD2,CASSLWLAGGSYNEQFF,TGTGCCAGCAGCTTATGGCTAGCGGGTGGGTCCTACAATGAGCAGTTCTTC
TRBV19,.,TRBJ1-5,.,CASSIGVDQPQHF,TGTGCCAGTAGTATCGGGGTTGACCAGCCCCAGCATTTT
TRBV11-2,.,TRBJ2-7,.,CASSTRGEQYF,TGTGCCAGCAGCACCAGAGGCGAGCAGTACTTC
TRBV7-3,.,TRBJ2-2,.,CASSSNTGELFF,TGTGCCAGCAGCTCAAACACCGGGGAGCTGTTTTTT
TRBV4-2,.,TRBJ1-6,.,CASSQGFGGGSPLHF,TGTGCCAGCAGCCAAGGTTTTGGGGGGGGTTCACCCCTCCACTTT
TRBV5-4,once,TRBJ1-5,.,CASSLEPGGNQPQHF,TGTGCCAGCAGCTTGGAGCCAGGGGGCAATCAGCCCCAGCATTTT
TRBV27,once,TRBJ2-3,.,CASSGWGSGTDTQYF,TGTGCCAGCAGTGGTTGGGGGTCGGGCACAGATACGCAGTATTTT
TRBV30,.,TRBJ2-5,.,CAWSFFEGGPGETQYF,TGTGCCTGGAGCTTCTTCGAGGGGGGGCCCGGGGAGACCCAGTACTTC
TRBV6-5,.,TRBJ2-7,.,CATLLGSEQYF,TGTGCCACCCTACTCGGAAGCGAGCAGTACTTC
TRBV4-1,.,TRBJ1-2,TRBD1,CASSQTDRAGGYTF,TGCGCCAGCAGCCAAACCGACAGGGCGGGAGGCTACACCTTC
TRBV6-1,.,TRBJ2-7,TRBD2,CASSEARSGDGLNYEQYF,TGTGCCAGCAGTGAAGCGAGGAGCGGGGATGGGCTAAACTACGAGCAGTACTTC